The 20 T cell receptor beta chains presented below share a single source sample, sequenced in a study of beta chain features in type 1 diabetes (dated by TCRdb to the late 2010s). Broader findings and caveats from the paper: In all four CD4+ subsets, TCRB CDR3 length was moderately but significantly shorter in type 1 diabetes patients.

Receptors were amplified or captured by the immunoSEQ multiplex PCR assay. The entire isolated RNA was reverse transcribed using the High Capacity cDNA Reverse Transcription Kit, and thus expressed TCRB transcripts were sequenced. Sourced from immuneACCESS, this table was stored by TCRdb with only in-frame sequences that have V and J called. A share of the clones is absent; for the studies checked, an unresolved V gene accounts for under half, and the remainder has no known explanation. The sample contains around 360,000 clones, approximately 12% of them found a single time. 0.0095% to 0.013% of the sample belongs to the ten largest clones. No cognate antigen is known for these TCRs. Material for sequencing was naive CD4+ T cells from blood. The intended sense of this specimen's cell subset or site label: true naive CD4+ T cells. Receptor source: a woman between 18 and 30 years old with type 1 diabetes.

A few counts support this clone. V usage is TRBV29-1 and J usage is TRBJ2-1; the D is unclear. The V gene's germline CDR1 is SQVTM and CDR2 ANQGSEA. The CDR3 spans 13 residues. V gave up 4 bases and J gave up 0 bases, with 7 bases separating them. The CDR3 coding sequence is TGCAGCGTTGGAGGATACTCCTACAATGAGCAGTTCTTC. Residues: CSVGGYSYNEQFF.

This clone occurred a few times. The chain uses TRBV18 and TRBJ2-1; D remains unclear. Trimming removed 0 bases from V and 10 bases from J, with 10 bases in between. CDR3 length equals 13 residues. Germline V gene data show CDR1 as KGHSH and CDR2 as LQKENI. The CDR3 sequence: CASSPPLGSEQFF. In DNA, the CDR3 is TGTGCCAGCTCACCACCGTTGGGCTCCGAGCAGTTCTTC.

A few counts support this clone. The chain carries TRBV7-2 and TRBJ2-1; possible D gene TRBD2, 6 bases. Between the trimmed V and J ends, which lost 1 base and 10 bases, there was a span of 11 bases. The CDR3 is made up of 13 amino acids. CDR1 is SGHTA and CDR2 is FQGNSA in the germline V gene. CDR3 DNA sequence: TGTGCCAGCAGCTTAGGACTAGGTCGGGAGCAGTTCTTC. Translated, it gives CASSLGLGREQFF. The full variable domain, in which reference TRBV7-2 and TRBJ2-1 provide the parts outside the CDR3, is GAGVSQSPSNKVTEKGKDVELRCDPISGHTALYWYRQSLGQGLEFLIYFQGNSAPDKSGLPSDRFSAERTGGSVSTLTIQRTQQEDSAVYLCASSLGLGREQFFGPGTRLTVL.

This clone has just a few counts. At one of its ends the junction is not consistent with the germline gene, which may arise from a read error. The CDR3 coding sequence is TGTGCCAGCACCCTAAGTGGAGGGCAGATCTTT. Translation: CASTLSGGQIF. V is TRBV28 and J is TRBJ1-1; unclear D gene. Germline assignment: CDR1 MDHEN and CDR2 SYDVKM. The CDR3 extends over 11 amino acids.

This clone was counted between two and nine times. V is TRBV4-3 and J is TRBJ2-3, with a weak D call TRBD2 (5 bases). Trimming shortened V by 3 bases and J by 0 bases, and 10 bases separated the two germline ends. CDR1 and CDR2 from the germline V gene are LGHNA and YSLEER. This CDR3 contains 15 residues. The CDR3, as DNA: TGCGCCAGCAGCCAGCCAGCGGTTAGCACAGATACGCAGTATTTT. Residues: CASSQPAVSTDTQYF.

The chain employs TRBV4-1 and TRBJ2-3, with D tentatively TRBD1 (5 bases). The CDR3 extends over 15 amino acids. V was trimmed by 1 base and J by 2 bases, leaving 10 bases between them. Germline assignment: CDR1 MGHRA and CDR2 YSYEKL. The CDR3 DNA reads TGCGCCAGCAGCCAAGTACCAGGGAACACAGATACGCAGTATTTT. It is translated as CASSQVPGNTDTQYF.

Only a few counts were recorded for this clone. For the CDR3, the DNA is TGTGCCAGCAGCTTAGGGGGAGGCGGGGGTGGTTACGAGCAGTACTTC. The encoded protein is CASSLGGGGGGYEQYF. This chain uses TRBV7-2 with TRBJ2-7; 7 bases are a match to TRBD2. Germline CDR1 reads SGHTA; CDR2 reads FQGNSA. The CDR3 is 16 amino acids. V shed 1 base and J 4 bases; nucleotides not matched to a gene: 10.

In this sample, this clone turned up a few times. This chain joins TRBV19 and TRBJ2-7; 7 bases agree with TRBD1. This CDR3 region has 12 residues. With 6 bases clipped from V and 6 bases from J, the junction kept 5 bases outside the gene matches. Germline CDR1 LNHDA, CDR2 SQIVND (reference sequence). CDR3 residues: CASRTGFGEQYF. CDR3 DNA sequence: TGTGCCAGTAGGACAGGGTTTGGCGAGCAGTACTTC.

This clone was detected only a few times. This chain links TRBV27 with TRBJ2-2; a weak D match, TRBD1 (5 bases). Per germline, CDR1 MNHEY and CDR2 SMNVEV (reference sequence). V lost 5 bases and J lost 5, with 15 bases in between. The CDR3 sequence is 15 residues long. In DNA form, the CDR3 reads TGTGCCAGCAGTACCAGAGAATACAGGACCGGGGAGCTGTTTTTT. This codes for CASSTREYRTGELFF.

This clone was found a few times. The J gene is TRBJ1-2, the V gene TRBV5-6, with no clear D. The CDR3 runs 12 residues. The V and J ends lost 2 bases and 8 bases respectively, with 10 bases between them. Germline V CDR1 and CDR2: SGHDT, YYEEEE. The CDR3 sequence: CASSFSTIGYTF. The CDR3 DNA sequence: TGTGCCAGCAGCTTTTCTACTATCGGCTACACCTTC. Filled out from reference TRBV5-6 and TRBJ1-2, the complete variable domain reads DAGVTQSPTHLIKTRGQQVTLRCSPKSGHDTVSWYQQALGQGPQFIFQYYEEEERQRGNFPDRFSGHQFPNYSSELNVNALLLGDSALYLCASSFSTIGYTFGSGTRLTVV.

Here the CDR3 DNA reads TGTGCCAGCAGCGTAGAGATGGGGGCAGTCACAGATACGCAGTATTTT. Residues: CASSVEMGAVTDTQYF. This rearrangement joins TRBV9 to TRBJ2-3; weak D call: TRBD1 (6 bases). CDR1 SGDLS and CDR2 YYNGEE come from the germline V gene. The V end lost 0 bases, the J end lost 2 bases, and 13 bases lay between the germline ends. The length of the CDR3 is 16 residues. Combining the CDR3 with reference TRBV9 and TRBJ2-3 gives the whole variable domain DSGVTQTPKHLITATGQRVTLRCSPRSGDLSVYWYQQSLDQGLQFLIQYYNGEERAKGNILERFSAQQFPDLHSELNLSSLELGDSALYFCASSVEMGAVTDTQYFGPGTRLTVL.

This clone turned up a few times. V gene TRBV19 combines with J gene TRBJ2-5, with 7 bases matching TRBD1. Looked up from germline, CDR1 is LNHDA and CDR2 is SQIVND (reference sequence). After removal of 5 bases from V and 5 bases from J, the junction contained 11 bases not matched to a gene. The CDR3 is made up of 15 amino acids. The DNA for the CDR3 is TGTGCCAGTAGTGCACGGACAGGATGGTCCGAGACCCAGTACTTC. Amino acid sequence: CASSARTGWSETQYF.

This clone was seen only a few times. The CDR3 sequence: CASSAWTGDTGELFF. DNA for the CDR3: TGTGCCAGCAGCGCCTGGACAGGGGACACCGGGGAGCTGTTTTTT. The chain has TRBV7-2 and TRBJ2-2, with 9 bases identical to TRBD1. The CDR3 is 15 amino acids. V lost 5 bases to trimming and J lost 3 bases; unmatched junction nucleotides: 4. In germline, CDR1 is SGHTA, CDR2 FQGNSA.

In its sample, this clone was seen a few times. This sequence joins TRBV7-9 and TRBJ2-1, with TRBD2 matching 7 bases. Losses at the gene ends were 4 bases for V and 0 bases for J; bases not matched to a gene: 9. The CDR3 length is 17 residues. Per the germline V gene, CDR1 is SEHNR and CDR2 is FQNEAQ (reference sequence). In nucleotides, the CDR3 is TGTGCCAGCAGCTACCGGGGGGTGGTGAGCTCCTACAATGAGCAGTTCTTC. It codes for CASSYRGVVSSYNEQFF. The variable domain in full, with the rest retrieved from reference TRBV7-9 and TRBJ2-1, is DTGVSQNPRHKITKRGQNVTFRCDPISEHNRLYWYRQTLGQGPEFLTYFQNEAQLEKSRLLSDRFSAERPKGSFSTLEIQRTEQGDSAMYLCASSYRGVVSSYNEQFFGPGTRLTVL.

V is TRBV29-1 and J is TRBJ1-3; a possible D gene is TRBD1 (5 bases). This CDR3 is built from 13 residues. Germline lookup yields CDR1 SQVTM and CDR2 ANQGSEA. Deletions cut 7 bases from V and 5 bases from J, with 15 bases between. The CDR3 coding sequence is TGCAGCGCTGGGGCCCCAGGCAGAAACACCATATATTTT. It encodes CSAGAPGRNTIYF. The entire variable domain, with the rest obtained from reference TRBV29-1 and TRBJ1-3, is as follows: SAVISQKPSRDICQRGTSLTIQCQVDSQVTMMFWYRQQPGQSLTLIATANQGSEATYESGFVIDKFPISRPNLTFSTLTVSNMSPEDSSIYLCSAGAPGRNTIYFGEGSWLTVV.

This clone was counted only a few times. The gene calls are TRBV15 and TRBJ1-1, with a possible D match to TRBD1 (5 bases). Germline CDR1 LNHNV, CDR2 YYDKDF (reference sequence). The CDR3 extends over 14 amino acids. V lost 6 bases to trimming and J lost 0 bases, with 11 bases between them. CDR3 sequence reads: CATRRRQMNTEAFF. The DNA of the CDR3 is TGTGCCACCAGAAGAAGACAGATGAACACTGAAGCTTTCTTT.

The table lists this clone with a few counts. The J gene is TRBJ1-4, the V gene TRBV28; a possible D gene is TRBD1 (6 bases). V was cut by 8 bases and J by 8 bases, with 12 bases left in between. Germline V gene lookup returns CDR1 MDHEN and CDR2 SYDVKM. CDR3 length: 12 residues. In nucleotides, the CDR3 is TGTGCCAGCGGACAGTTGGGGGAAAAACTGTTTTTT. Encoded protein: CASGQLGEKLFF.

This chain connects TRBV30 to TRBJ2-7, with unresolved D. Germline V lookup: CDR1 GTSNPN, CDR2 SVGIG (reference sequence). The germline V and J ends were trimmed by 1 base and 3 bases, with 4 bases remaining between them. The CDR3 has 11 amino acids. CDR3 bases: TGTGCCTGGAGTGCCCTCTACGAGCAGTACTTC. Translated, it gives CAWSALYEQYF. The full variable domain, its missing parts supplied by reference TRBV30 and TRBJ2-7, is SQTIHQWPATLVQPVGSPLSLECTVEGTSNPNLYWYRQAAGRGLQLLFYSVGIGQISSEVPQNLSASRPQDRQFILSSKKLLLSDSGFYLCAWSALYEQYFGPGTRLTVT.

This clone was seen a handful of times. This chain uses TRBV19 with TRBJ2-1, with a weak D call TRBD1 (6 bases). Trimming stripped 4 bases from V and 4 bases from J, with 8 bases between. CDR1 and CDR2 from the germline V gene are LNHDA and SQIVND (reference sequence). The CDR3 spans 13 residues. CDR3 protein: CASSRDNYNEQFF. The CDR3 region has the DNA TGTGCCAGTAGTAGGGACAATTACAATGAGCAGTTCTTC.

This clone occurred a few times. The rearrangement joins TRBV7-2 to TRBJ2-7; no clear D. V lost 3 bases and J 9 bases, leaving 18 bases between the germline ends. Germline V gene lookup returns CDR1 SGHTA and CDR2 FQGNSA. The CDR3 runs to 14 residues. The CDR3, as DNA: TGTGCCAGCAGCTTTAGCAGCGAGCCCCTCTTGCAGTACTTC. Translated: CASSFSSEPLLQYF.